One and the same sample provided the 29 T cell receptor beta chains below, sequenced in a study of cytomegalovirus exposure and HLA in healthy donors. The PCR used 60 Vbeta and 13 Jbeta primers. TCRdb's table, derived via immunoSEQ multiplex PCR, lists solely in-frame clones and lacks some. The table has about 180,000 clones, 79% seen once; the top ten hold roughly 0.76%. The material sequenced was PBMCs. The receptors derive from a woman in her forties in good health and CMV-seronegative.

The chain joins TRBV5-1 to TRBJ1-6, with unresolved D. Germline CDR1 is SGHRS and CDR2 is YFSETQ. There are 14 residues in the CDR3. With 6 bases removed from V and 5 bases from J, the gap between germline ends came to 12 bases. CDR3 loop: CASKRQTNNSPLHF. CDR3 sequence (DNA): TGCGCCAGCAAGAGGCAGACTAATAATTCACCCCTCCACTTT. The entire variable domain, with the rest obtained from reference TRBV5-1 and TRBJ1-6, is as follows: KAGVTQTPRYLIKTRGQQVTLSCSPISGHRSVSWYQQTPGQGLQFLFEYFSETQRNKGNFPGRFSGRQFSNSRSEMNVSTLELGDSALYLCASKRQTNNSPLHFGNGTRLTVT.

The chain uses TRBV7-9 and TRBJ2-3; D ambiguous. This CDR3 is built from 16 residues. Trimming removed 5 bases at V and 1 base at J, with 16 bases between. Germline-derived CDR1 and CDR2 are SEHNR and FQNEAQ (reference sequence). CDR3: CASSPSRGFGTDTQYF. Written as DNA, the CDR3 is TGTGCCAGCAGCCCGAGTCGCGGTTTCGGCACAGATACGCAGTATTTT.

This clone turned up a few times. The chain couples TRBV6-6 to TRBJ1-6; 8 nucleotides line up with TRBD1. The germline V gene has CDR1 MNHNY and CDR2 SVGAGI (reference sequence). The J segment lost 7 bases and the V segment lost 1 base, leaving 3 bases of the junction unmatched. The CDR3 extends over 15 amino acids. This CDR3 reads CASSYLNRGNSPLHF. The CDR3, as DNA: TGTGCCAGCAGTTACTTGAACAGGGGGAATTCACCCCTCCACTTT.

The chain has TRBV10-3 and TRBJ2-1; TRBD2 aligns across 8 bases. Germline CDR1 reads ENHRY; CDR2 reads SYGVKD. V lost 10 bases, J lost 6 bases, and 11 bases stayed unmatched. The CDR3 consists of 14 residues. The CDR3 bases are TGTGCCACTGCCGCGGCAGCGGGGGTCAATGAGCAGTTCTTC. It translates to CATAAAAGVNEQFF.

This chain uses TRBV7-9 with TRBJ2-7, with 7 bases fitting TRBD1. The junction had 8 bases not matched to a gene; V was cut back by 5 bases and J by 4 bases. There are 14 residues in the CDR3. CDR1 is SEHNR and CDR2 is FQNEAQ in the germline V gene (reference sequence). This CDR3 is CASSDDRVKYEQYF. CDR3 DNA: TGTGCCAGCAGCGATGACAGGGTAAAATACGAGCAGTACTTC.

The CDR3 DNA reads as TGTGCCACGAGTAGGGACAGGAGTTCCTACGAGCAGTACTTC. It is translated as CATSRDRSSYEQYF. The gene calls are TRBV6-6 and TRBJ2-7; 8 positions agree with TRBD1. Germline CDR1 MNHNY, CDR2 SVGAGI (reference sequence). This CDR3 comprises 14 residues. V gave up 10 bases and J gave up 1 base; unmatched junction bases: 9.

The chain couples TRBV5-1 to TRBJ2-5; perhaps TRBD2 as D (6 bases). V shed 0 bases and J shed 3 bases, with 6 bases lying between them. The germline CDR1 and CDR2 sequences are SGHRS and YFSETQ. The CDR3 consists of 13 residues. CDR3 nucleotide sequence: TGCGCCAGCAGCTTGGGGGGGGAAGAGACCCAGTACTTC. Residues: CASSLGGEETQYF.

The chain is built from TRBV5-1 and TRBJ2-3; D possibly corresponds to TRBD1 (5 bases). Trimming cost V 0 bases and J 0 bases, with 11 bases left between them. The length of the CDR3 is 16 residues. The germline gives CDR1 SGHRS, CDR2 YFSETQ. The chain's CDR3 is CASSLGQSTSTDTQYF. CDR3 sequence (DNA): TGCGCCAGCAGCTTGGGACAGAGTACTAGCACAGATACGCAGTATTTT.

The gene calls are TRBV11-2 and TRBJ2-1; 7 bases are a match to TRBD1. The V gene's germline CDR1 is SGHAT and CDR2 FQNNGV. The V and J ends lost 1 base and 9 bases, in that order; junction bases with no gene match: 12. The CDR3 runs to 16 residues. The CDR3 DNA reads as TGTGCCAGCAGCTTAGCGACAGGGCTGCCGAACACTGAGCAGTTCTTC. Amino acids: CASSLATGLPNTEQFF.

The CDR3 reads CASSFGSSYEQYF. The CDR3 region has the DNA TGTGCCAGCAGTTTTGGGAGCTCCTACGAGCAGTACTTC. The chain couples TRBV2 to TRBJ2-7, with D possibly being TRBD2 (5 bases). Trimming took 5 bases from V and 0 from J, leaving 8 bases between them. The CDR3 sequence is 13 residues long. CDR1 is SNHLY and CDR2 is FYNNEI in the germline V gene.

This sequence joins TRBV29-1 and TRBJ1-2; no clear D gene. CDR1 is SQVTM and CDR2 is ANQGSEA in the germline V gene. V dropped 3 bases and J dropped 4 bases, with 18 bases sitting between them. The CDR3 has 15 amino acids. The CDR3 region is CSVDSGGPDAYGYTF. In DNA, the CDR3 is TGCAGCGTTGACAGCGGCGGGCCAGACGCCTATGGCTACACCTTC.

CDR3 DNA: TGTGCCATCAGTGAGCCCCTCCTGACTAGCAATGAGCAGTTCTTC. This translates into CAISEPLLTSNEQFF. This chain uses TRBV10-3 with TRBJ2-1; weak D call: TRBD2 (6 bases). The CDR3 spans 15 residues. The germline CDR1 and CDR2 sequences are ENHRY and SYGVKD. The V gene lost 2 bases and the J gene lost 6 bases, with 14 bases spanning the gap.

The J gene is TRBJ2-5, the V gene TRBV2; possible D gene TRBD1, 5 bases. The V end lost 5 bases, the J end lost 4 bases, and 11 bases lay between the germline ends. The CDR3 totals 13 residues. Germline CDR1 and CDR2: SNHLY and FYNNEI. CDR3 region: CASSQGLGETQYF. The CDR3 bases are TGTGCCAGCAGTCAGGGCCTCGGAGAGACCCAGTACTTC.

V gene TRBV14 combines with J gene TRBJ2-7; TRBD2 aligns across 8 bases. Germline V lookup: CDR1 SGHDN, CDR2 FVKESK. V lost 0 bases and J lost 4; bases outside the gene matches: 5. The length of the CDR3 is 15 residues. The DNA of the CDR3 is TGTGCCAGCAGCCAAGAGCTCGGGACTAGTTACGAGCAGTACTTC. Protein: CASSQELGTSYEQYF.

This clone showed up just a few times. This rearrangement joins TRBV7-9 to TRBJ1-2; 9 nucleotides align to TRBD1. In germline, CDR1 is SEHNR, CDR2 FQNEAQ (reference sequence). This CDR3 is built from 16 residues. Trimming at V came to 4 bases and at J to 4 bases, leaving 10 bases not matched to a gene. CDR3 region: CASSSTGGFTSYGYTF. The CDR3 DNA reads TGTGCCAGCAGCTCGACAGGGGGTTTTACCTCCTATGGCTACACCTTC.

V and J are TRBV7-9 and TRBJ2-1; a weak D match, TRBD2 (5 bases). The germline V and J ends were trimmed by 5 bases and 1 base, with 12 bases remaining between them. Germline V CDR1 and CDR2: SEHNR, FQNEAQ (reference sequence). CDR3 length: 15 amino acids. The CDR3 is CASSDTGKSYNEQFF. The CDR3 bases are TGTGCCAGCAGCGATACGGGGAAGTCCTACAATGAGCAGTTCTTC.

The CDR3 nucleotides are TGTGCCAGCAGCGTAGGGACTGCTTCACCCCTCCACTTT. Translated: CASSVGTASPLHF. This rearrangement joins TRBV9 to TRBJ1-6; the D is unclear. The CDR3 extends over 13 amino acids. Trimming removed 0 bases at V and 9 bases at J, with 7 bases between. Germline V CDR1 and CDR2: SGDLS, YYNGEE.

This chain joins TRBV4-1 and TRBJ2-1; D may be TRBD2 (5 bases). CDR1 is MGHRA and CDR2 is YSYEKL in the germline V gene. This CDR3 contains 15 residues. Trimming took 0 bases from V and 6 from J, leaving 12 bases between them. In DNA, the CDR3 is TGCGCCAGCAGCCAAGAAGGACCCGGGGTCAATGAGCAGTTCTTC. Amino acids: CASSQEGPGVNEQFF.

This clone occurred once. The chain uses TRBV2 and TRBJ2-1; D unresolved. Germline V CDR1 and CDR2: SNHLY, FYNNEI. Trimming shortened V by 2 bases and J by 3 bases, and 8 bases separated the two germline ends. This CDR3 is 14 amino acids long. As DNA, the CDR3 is TGTGCCAGCAGTGAAATCACCAGCTACAATGAGCAGTTCTTC. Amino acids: CASSEITSYNEQFF. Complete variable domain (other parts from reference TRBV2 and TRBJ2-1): EPEVTQTPSHQVTQMGQEVILRCVPISNHLYFYWYRQILGQKVEFLVSFYNNEISEKSEIFDDQFSVERPDGSNFTLKIRSTKLEDSAMYFCASSEITSYNEQFFGPGTRLTVL.

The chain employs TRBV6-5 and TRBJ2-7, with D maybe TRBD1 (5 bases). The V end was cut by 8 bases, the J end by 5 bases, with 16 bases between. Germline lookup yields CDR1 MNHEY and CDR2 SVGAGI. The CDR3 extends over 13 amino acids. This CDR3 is CASSRRAGNEQYF. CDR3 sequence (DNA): TGTGCCAGCTCTCGCAGGGCCGGCAACGAGCAGTACTTC.

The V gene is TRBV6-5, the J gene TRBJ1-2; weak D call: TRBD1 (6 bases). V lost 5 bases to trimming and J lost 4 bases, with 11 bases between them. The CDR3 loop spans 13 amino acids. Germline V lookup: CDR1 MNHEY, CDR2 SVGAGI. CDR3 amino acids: CASSPGQIYGYTF. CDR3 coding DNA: TGTGCCAGCAGTCCCGGACAGATCTATGGCTACACCTTC.

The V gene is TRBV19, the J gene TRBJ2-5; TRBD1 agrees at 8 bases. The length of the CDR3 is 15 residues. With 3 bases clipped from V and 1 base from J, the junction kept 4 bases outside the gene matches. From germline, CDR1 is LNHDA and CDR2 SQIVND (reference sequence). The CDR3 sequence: CASSIRGQAQETQYF. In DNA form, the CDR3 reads TGTGCCAGTAGTATCCGGGGACAGGCCCAAGAGACCCAGTACTTC.

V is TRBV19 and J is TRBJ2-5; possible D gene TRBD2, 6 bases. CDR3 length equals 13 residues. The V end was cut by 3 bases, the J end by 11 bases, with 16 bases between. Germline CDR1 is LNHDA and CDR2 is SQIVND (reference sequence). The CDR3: CASSMAGWREQYF. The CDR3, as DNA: TGTGCCAGTAGTATGGCAGGGTGGAGGGAGCAGTACTTC.

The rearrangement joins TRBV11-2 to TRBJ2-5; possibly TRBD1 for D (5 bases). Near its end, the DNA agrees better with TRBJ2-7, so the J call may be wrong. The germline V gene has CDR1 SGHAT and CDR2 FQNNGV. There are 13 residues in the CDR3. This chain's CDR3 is CASSLGQGGEQYF. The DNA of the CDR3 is TGTGCCAGCAGCTTAGGTCAGGGTGGCGAGCAGTACTTC.

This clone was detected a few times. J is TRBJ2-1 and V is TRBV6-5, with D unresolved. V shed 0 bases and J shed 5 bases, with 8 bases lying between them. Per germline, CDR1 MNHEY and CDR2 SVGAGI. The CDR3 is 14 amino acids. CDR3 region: CASSYSGSHNEQFF. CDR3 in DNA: TGTGCCAGCAGTTACTCCGGGTCCCACAATGAGCAGTTCTTC.

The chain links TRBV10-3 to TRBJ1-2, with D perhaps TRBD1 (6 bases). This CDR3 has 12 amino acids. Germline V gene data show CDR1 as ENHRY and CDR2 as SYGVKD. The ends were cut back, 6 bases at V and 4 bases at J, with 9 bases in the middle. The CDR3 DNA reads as TGTGCCATCAGCGGACAGACCTATGGCTACACCTTC. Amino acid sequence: CAISGQTYGYTF.

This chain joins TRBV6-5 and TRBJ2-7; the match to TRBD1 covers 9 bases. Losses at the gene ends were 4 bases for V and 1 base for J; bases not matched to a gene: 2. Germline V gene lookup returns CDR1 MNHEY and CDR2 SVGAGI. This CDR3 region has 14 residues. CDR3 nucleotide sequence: TGTGCCAGCAGTTGGGACAGGGTGTCCTACGAGCAGTACTTC. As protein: CASSWDRVSYEQYF.

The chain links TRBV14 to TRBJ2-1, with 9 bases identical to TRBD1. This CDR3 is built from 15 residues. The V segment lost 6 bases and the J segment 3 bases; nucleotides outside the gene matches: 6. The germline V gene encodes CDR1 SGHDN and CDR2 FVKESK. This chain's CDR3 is CASSIGQGIYNEQFF. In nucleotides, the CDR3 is TGTGCCAGCAGTATTGGACAGGGGATCTACAATGAGCAGTTCTTC.

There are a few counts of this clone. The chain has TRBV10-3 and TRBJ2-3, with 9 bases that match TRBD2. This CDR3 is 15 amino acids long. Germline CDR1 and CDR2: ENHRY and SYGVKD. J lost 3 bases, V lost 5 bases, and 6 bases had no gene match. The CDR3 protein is CAISISGGWTDTQYF. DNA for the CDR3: TGTGCCATCAGTATTAGCGGGGGTTGGACAGATACGCAGTATTTT.